This T cell receptor (beta chain) was obtained from a study of control samples from healthy donors and cancer patients. The repertoire was sequenced with immunoSEQ multiplex PCR; TCRdb's copy has only in-frame clones and lacks some. The data contain 130,000 to 150,000 clones, about 91% of them singletons. In this sample, this clone turned up once. Per the germline V gene, CDR1 is LNHDA and CDR2 is SQIVND (reference sequence). Trimming cost V 7 bases and J 2 bases, with 10 bases left between them. This CDR3 comprises 13 residues. The genes are TRBV19 and TRBJ2-3; D is tentatively TRBD1 or TRBD2 (5 bases each). The sample consisted of blood. The sequence derives from a man aged 25-45 years in good health. CDR3 nucleotides: TGTGCCAGTACCGGGACGGTCACAGATACGCAGTATTTT. Protein: CASTGTVTDTQYF.